This record covers a single TCR beta chain. Its antigen target is currently unknown. The data derive from a study of cytomegalovirus exposure and HLA in healthy donors (dated by TCRdb to 2017 to 2019). Background for the entire study: In an earlier analysis of 587 of the donors, less than 350 Gb of sequence data and roughly 100 million unique TCR beta sequences from roughly 180 million T cells were reported. Every discovery cohort repertoire had been produced on one sequencing platform. The study combined high-throughput TCR immunosequencing, statistical association of individual TCRs with disease status, and machine learning to predict cytomegalovirus infection status. Of the approximately 400 genotyped donors, about 80% fell in the genetic ancestry cluster associated with self-reported Caucasian donors. An earlier analysis of 587 of the donors used high-throughput TCR beta sequencing to judge whether each TCR beta V gene segment behaved as functional or pseudogenic. Among 398 genotyped donors of the cohort, an average of roughly 230,000 unique TCR beta nucleotide sequences was sequenced per donor, of which about 19% were non-productive. A separate validation cohort of over a hundred different subjects was used in addition to the roughly 670-subject first cohort. The later analysis used no new phenotypic data to find candidate immune exposures, relying instead on TCR beta sequences and their occurrence across donors. Using immunosequencing, the study profiled T cell repertoires from 666 subjects and related those repertoires to cytomegalovirus serostatus. The number of donors typed differed by locus, with roughly 620-640 for A, B, C, DRB1 and DQB1, 522 for DQA1, 606 for DPA1, and roughly 450 for DPB1. Both class I and class II loci were covered by HLA typing, at four-digit resolution. An early release that covered some 640 HLA-typed donors contained about 300 gigabases of sequencing data and tens of millions of unique TCR sequences. About five DR-DQ haplotypes were treated as single units for association and clustering because of strong linkage in the cohort. The study aimed to test whether cataloging public T cell receptors could reveal signatures of past pathogen exposure. To study patterns of TCR occurrence, a later analysis re-analyzed previously published TCR beta repertoires from around 670 donors and added high-resolution HLA genotyping. A later genetic analysis took genome-wide SNP genotypes for 398 of the 666 donors and used that subset as a discovery cohort. Donor age, sex, ethnicity and CMV serostatus were compiled alongside the repertoire data.

The cohort was made up of roughly 670 healthy bone marrow donors. At the time of sampling, every cohort member was nominally healthy, though immune exposures that went unrecorded were likely present. The donor tested CMV seronegative and was one of the 352 seronegative cohort members. A peripheral blood sample was collected from each donor, and TCR beta sequencing was performed on peripheral blood mononuclear cells. The Qiagen DNeasy Blood Extraction Kit was used to extract genomic DNA from the blood cell samples. A distance of 18 bases separates the germline ends of V and J, which lose 0 bases and 5 bases respectively. The CDR3 spans 17 residues, from the cysteine through the phenylalanine. Only CDR3 DNA remains: 51 bases, in frame from the first base. CDR1 and CDR2 are drawn from the germline V gene: SGHRS, YFSETQ. Broader findings and caveats from the paper: Because counts were too low, 15 to 20 rarely observed V segments, including chromosome 9 orphons, were left out of the earlier analysis of 500 to 750 of the donors. A further reported finding was that TCR beta sequences accurately predicted the HLA-A and HLA-B alleles for most subjects in the first cohort. Specific HLA alleles were associated with 18,000 or so TCR beta sequences at a false discovery rate of 0.05 in a later analysis. Across donors, most TCR sequences were observed very rarely, whereas some public TCRs were present in many individuals. Immune exposure information for the cohort was limited to CMV serostatus. It was suggested by the authors that the approach could potentially be generalized to other disease states and immunological phenotypes. Because the 87-base-pair reads could not distinguish some IMGT-functional V segments, including TRBV6-2 and TRBV6-3, those segments were excluded. The classifier was reported to diagnose cytomegalovirus status with high specificity and sensitivity in both the original cohort and the validation cohort. Compared with equally common non-associated chains, HLA-associated TCR beta chains in a later analysis were more clonally expanded and had lower generation probabilities. In a later analysis, TCR association rates were found to vary across HLA loci, with the most associated TCRs seen for DRB1 alleles and the fewest for HLA-C alleles. Because some donors lacked HLA typing at each locus, the association tests relied only on the typed subset. In a later analysis, most CMV-associated TCR beta chains were found to appear HLA-restricted, with HLA associations seemingly driven largely by CMV exposure. The sequencing pipeline was judged likely to have produced a cluster of highly shared sequence variants as a technical artifact. In an earlier analysis of 587 of the donors, most TCR beta V segments appeared in productive rearrangements about 87% or about 30% of the time, broadly matching IMGT annotations. When HLA alleles, especially DR and DQ, strongly co-occurred, attributing TCR associations to individual alleles was difficult. Linkage disequilibrium might explain the correlated functional status among segregating V segments, but an unknown experimental factor could not be excluded. A few of the identified cytomegalovirus-associated TCR beta chains were confirmed in vitro to be specific for cytomegalovirus antigens. The presence/absence analyses assumed that sequencing depth was roughly uniform across donors, and that assumption may not be true. The cohort was sequenced for TCR beta chains only, and without alpha or paired-chain data the features that could be detected were limited. In a later genetic analysis, a missense DCLRE1C variant was associated with V-gene and J-gene trimming of TCR beta chains, and the association was replicated in an independent cohort. The study listed around 160 TCR beta chains as associated with cytomegalovirus. Several of the top co-occurrence clusters appeared to be linked to parvovirus B19, influenza, CMV and Epstein-Barr virus, according to a later analysis. Compared with the approximately 670-donor mean, donors in an Asian-associated ancestry cluster had fewer N-insertions in productive TCRs, according to a later genetic analysis.

Libraries were made using the immunoSEQ multiplex PCR assay. The multiplex PCR relied on a mix of 60 forward primers for TCR Vbeta segments and 13 reverse primers for TCR Jbeta segments. A multiplex PCR assay on genomic DNA amplified the CDR3 region of rearranged TCR beta genes. The amplified TCR beta libraries were sequenced on the Illumina HiSeq System as 87-base-pair reads. Turning to the authors' computational methods: In a later analysis, tens of millions of unique TCR beta chains were counted across the 666 repertoires, and roughly 11 million of these chains were shared by at least two donors. To remove PCR and sequencing errors, raw reads were error-corrected and collapsed into unique sequences using a nearest-neighbor algorithm that merged closely related sequences. CDR3 sequences were aligned to IMGT reference sequences to assign V, D and J gene segments. For a sequence to be retained, a match of at least six nucleotides to both a V gene segment and a J gene segment was required. A rearrangement counted as productive if the CDR3 had no stop codons and remained in frame with V and J, and every other rearrangement counted as non-productive. Following IMGT convention, CDR3 was defined as the stretch from the second conserved V-encoded cysteine to the conserved J-encoded phenylalanine. Sequences without an unambiguous match to a single V gene segment were excluded from the earlier analysis of 450 to 750 of the donors. In an earlier analysis of a few hundred of the donors, a V segment was called functional when productive rearrangements were above 56.7%, and segregating when the standard deviation between donors exceeded 5%. A statistical classification framework was built for diagnosing cytomegalovirus status from the catalog of TCR beta chain sequences. In a later analysis, TCR nucleotide sequences were compared against IMGT/GENE-DB human TR gene sequences so that V and J genes could be assigned. A later analysis assigned CDR3 sequences and most-parsimonious VDJ recombination scenarios with the TCRdist pipeline. In a later analysis, every TCR beta chain was defined by the combination of its CDR3 amino acid sequence and its V-gene family, and reads without a unique V-gene family were dropped. As a way to deal with suspected cross-contamination and a sequencing artifact, a later analysis dropped 450 to 600 nucleotide sequences that were highly shared and had low generation probability. In a later analysis, a clonal expansion index for each public chain was calculated from normalized within-repertoire ranks of inferred template counts. In a later analysis, generation probabilities were computed using a VDJ recombination model fitted to out-of-frame rearrangements, and the results were checked against IGoR. In a later analysis, hypergeometric tests were used to score TCR-TCR, TCR-HLA and TCR-CMV co-occurrence, with a repertoire-size bias correction applied to TCR pairs. To estimate false discovery rates, a later analysis permuted the HLA or CMV assignments 20 times. In a later analysis, co-occurring TCRs were grouped with DBSCAN, and TCRdist sequence similarity was added when clustering was performed within HLA-allele-positive subsets. Co-occurrence clustering excluded repertoires with fewer than 30,000 or more than 120,000 public chains, plus five with anomalous nucleotide sharing. Entries here come from immuneACCESS through TCRdb and include only in-frame sequences with V and J called. Some clones fail to appear in such tables; in the studies checked, an unresolved V gene covers under half of the shortfall, and the cause of the remainder is unknown. The V and J calls and clone size come from that table; D and trimming were worked out from the DNA. The sample table includes over 100,000 clones. Under 2% of the sample is in the top ten clones.

The origin of this receptor is a man aged 18 to 30 in good health and CMV-seronegative. The chain links TRBV5-1 with TRBJ2-1, with TRBD2 tentatively as D gene (6 bases match). The sequenced material came from PBMCs. CDR3 sequence: CASSLGLKGGTNNEQFF. The DNA is TGCGCCAGCAGCTTGGGGCTGAAGGGAGGTACCAACAATGAGCAGTTCTTC.